One sample yielded the 32 T cell receptor beta chains listed below, sequenced in a study of cytomegalovirus exposure and HLA in healthy donors. Both 60 Vbeta primers and 13 Jbeta primers went into the PCR. The repertoire was sequenced with immunoSEQ multiplex PCR; TCRdb's copy has only in-frame clones and lacks some. In total, the table holds about 150,000 clones. The sample consisted of PBMCs. These receptors all come from a woman aged 45 to 65 in good health and CMV-seronegative.

The chain employs TRBV25-1 and TRBJ2-3, with 7 bases fitting TRBD2. Germline CDR1 MGHDK, CDR2 SYGVNS. The CDR3 is made up of 16 amino acids. V lost 5 bases and J lost 5; bases outside the gene matches: 13. CDR3 bases: TGTGCCAGCAGTCCAAAGGGAGCGGGGTGGGGAGATACGCAGTATTTT. Residues: CASSPKGAGWGDTQYF.

The chain is built from TRBV7-9 and TRBJ1-1; 8 nucleotides line up with TRBD1. The CDR3 totals 14 residues. V lost 6 bases and J lost 4; bases outside the gene matches: 7. CDR1 and CDR2 (germline): SEHNR, FQNEAQ (reference sequence). This CDR3 is CASSFTGGATEAFF. The CDR3 nucleotides are TGTGCCAGCAGTTTTACAGGGGGAGCCACTGAAGCTTTCTTT.

V and J are TRBV2 and TRBJ2-3; the match to TRBD1 covers 8 bases. Trimming took 3 bases from V and 5 from J; bases not matched to a gene: 4. The CDR3 length is 14 residues. Germline V lookup: CDR1 SNHLY, CDR2 FYNNEI. The DNA of the CDR3 is TGTGCCAGCAGTGACCAGGGGGCATTAGATACGCAGTATTTT. Translation: CASSDQGALDTQYF. Full variable domain (outside the CDR3, taken from reference TRBV2 and TRBJ2-3): EPEVTQTPSHQVTQMGQEVILRCVPISNHLYFYWYRQILGQKVEFLVSFYNNEISEKSEIFDDQFSVERPDGSNFTLKIRSTKLEDSAMYFCASSDQGALDTQYFGPGTRLTVL.

DNA for the CDR3: TGCGCCAGCAGTGAGACTAGCGGGGGATTCTACGAGCAGTACTTC. Residues: CASSETSGGFYEQYF. The rearrangement uses TRBV4-1 and TRBJ2-7, with TRBD2 matching 12 bases. The CDR3 has 15 amino acids. V shed 6 bases, J shed 3 bases, and the junction held 6 bases outside the gene matches. The germline V gene has CDR1 MGHRA and CDR2 YSYEKL.

J is TRBJ2-1 and V is TRBV7-2; a weak D match, TRBD2 (5 bases). CDR3 size: 14 residues. Trimming cost V 5 bases and J 4 bases, with 12 bases left between them. CDR1 and CDR2 from the germline V gene are SGHTA and FQGNSA. CDR3 residues: CASSPRPGYNEQFF. CDR3 sequence (DNA): TGTGCCAGCAGCCCGAGGCCGGGATACAATGAGCAGTTCTTC.

The chain links TRBV20-1 to TRBJ2-7; D ambiguous. Germline V gene lookup returns CDR1 DFQATT and CDR2 SNEGSKA (reference sequence). The CDR3 has 11 residues. Trimming took 1 base from V and 2 from J, leaving 3 bases between them. CDR3 nucleotide sequence: TGCAGTGCTAGAGCCGCCTACGAGCAGTACTTC. Protein: CSARAAYEQYF.

For this clone: The sample contains more than one DNA sequence encoding this CDR3. The chain carries TRBV5-1 and TRBJ1-2; no definite D call. The V end was cut by 0 bases, the J end by 1 base, with 7 bases between. The CDR3 consists of 14 residues. Germline V gene data show CDR1 as SGHRS and CDR2 as YFSETQ. The CDR3 DNA reads TGCGCCAGCAGCTTGGACCTACTTAACTATGGCTACACCTTC. Protein product: CASSLDLLNYGYTF. The variable domain in full, completed from reference TRBV5-1 and TRBJ1-2, reads KAGVTQTPRYLIKTRGQQVTLSCSPISGHRSVSWYQQTPGQGLQFLFEYFSETQRNKGNFPGRFSGRQFSNSRSEMNVSTLELGDSALYLCASSLDLLNYGYTFGSGTRLTVV.

The chain couples TRBV19 to TRBJ2-2, with 7 bases lining up with TRBD1. The J segment lost 7 bases and the V segment lost 6 bases, leaving 11 bases of the junction unmatched. The CDR3 spans 15 residues. Germline V gene lookup returns CDR1 LNHDA and CDR2 SQIVND (reference sequence). Here the CDR3 DNA reads TGTGCCAGTAGAATCCGGGACAGTAGTCTCGGGGAGCTGTTTTTT. Its protein product is CASRIRDSSLGELFF.

The V gene is TRBV25-1, the J gene TRBJ2-3; 8 positions agree with TRBD2. V gave up 5 bases and J gave up 4 bases; unmatched junction bases: 2. CDR1 and CDR2 from the germline V gene are MGHDK and SYGVNS. The CDR3 sequence is 13 residues long. CDR3 DNA sequence: TGTGCCAGCAGTCGAGCGGGGGCAGATACGCAGTATTTT. Protein: CASSRAGADTQYF.

The J gene is TRBJ2-5, the V gene TRBV6-6, with TRBD2 matching over 10 bases. CDR1 and CDR2 from the germline V gene are MNHNY and SVGAGI (reference sequence). Trimming cost V 0 bases and J 9 bases; bases outside gene matches: 4. CDR3 length: 14 residues. Here the CDR3 DNA reads TGTGCCAGCAGTTACTCGACTAGCGGGTTGCCCCAGTACTTC. It translates to CASSYSTSGLPQYF.

This chain connects TRBV6-5 to TRBJ2-7; TRBD1 aligns across 8 bases. Trimming at V came to 5 bases and at J to 0 bases, leaving 3 bases not matched to a gene. This CDR3 is 14 amino acids long. Germline values: CDR1 MNHEY, CDR2 SVGAGI. DNA of the CDR3: TGTGCCAGCAGTCGGGACAGGTACTCCTACGAGCAGTACTTC. The encoded protein is CASSRDRYSYEQYF.

This chain joins TRBV5-1 and TRBJ1-2, with 8 bases fitting TRBD1. The CDR3 length is 15 residues. The germline gives CDR1 SGHRS, CDR2 YFSETQ. J lost 2 bases, V lost 3 bases, and 6 bases had no gene match. CDR3 sequence: CASSSSGGSNYGYTF. Written as DNA, the CDR3 is TGCGCCAGCAGCTCATCAGGGGGCTCAAACTATGGCTACACCTTC.

The chain is built from TRBV2 and TRBJ2-7; a weak D match, TRBD2 (5 bases). From germline, CDR1 is SNHLY and CDR2 FYNNEI. This CDR3 is built from 14 residues. Between the trimmed V and J ends, which lost 4 bases and 2 bases, there was a span of 12 bases. CDR3 protein: CASSATLAAYEQYF. The CDR3 DNA reads as TGTGCCAGCAGTGCAACGCTAGCAGCCTACGAGCAGTACTTC.

V is TRBV13 and J is TRBJ2-7, with TRBD1 as a possible D gene (5 bases). CDR1 and CDR2 from the germline V gene are PRHDT and FYEKMQ (reference sequence). The CDR3 extends over 13 amino acids. V lost 5 bases and J lost 5, with 13 bases in between. CDR3 in DNA: TGTGCCAGCAGCCCGGTGCTAGGGGACGAGCAGTACTTC. Translating gives CASSPVLGDEQYF.

V is TRBV7-2 and J is TRBJ1-1; 7 nucleotides agree with TRBD1. This CDR3 contains 15 residues. The V gene's germline CDR1 is SGHTA and CDR2 FQGNSA. V trimming: 7 bases; J trimming: 0 bases; junction bases outside the gene matches: 8. CDR3 sequence reads: CASNEATGLNTEAFF. CDR3 nucleotides: TGTGCCAGCAACGAAGCGACAGGGTTGAACACTGAAGCTTTCTTT.

The chain recombines TRBV7-8 with TRBJ2-1; 7 bases map to TRBD1. The V segment lost 5 bases and the J segment 0 bases; nucleotides outside the gene matches: 13. This CDR3 is 18 amino acids long. Germline V gene sequence: CDR1 SGHVS, CDR2 FQNEAQ. The CDR3 region has the DNA TGTGCCAGCAGCCTACGGATTCCGGGACAGAGCTCCTACAATGAGCAGTTCTTC. It yields the protein CASSLRIPGQSSYNEQFF.

The chain uses TRBV12-5 and TRBJ2-7; D is possibly TRBD2 (5 bases). The CDR3 has 13 amino acids. The ends were cut back, 10 bases at V and 3 bases at J, with 16 bases in the middle. The germline CDR1 and CDR2 sequences are LGHNT and FRNRAP. The CDR3 nucleotides are TGTGCTACGAATTCAGGACTTAACTACGAGCAGTACTTC. It codes for CATNSGLNYEQYF.

V is TRBV6-5 and J is TRBJ1-2; possibly TRBD1 for D (6 bases). The germline gives CDR1 MNHEY, CDR2 SVGAGI. This CDR3 contains 11 residues. Here the CDR3 reads CAVQGNYGYTF. The DNA of the CDR3 is TGTGCGGTACAGGGAAACTATGGCTACACCTTC.

The gene calls are TRBV7-6 and TRBJ2-7; the D gene is possibly TRBD1 (6 bases). The CDR3 is made up of 14 amino acids. Germline CDR1 SGHVS, CDR2 FNYEAQ. Trimming removed 1 base from V and 2 bases from J, with 9 bases in between. CDR3 sequence (DNA): TGTGCCAGCAGCTTAGAGGGGGACACCTACGAGCAGTACTTC. Amino acids: CASSLEGDTYEQYF.

This sequence joins TRBV10-3 and TRBJ2-5, with 7 bases lining up with TRBD1. V was pared by 10 bases and J by 2 bases, with 7 bases of the junction left unmatched. CDR3 length equals 13 residues. The germline V gene encodes CDR1 ENHRY and CDR2 SYGVKD. The CDR3 protein is CATVGQLQETQYF. The CDR3 DNA sequence: TGTGCCACCGTGGGACAGTTGCAAGAGACCCAGTACTTC.

V gene TRBV19 combines with J gene TRBJ2-3; tentatively, D is TRBD2 (5 bases). Germline assignment: CDR1 LNHDA and CDR2 SQIVND (reference sequence). Trimming took off 0 bases at V and 1 base at J, with 8 bases between the two ends. The CDR3 loop spans 15 amino acids. The CDR3 nucleotides read TGTGCCAGTAGTATAGAATCCGGGGGCACAGATACGCAGTATTTT. Its protein product is CASSIESGGTDTQYF.

The chain links TRBV6-5 to TRBJ1-2; 8 bases line up with TRBD1. J lost 7 bases, V lost 5 bases, and 12 bases had no gene match. The V gene's germline CDR1 is MNHEY and CDR2 SVGAGI. CDR3 length equals 15 residues. CDR3 region: CASSLTGGGTSGYTF. CDR3 in DNA: TGTGCCAGCAGTCTTACAGGGGGTGGCACCTCTGGCTACACCTTC.

The chain has TRBV19 and TRBJ1-1; a possible D gene is TRBD1 (5 bases). Germline lookup yields CDR1 LNHDA and CDR2 SQIVND (reference sequence). The CDR3 totals 17 residues. Between the trimmed V and J ends, which lost 5 bases and 0 bases, there was a span of 19 bases. DNA for the CDR3: TGTGCCAGTAGTTCAGGGTCAGTAGTAGGCGTGAACACTGAAGCTTTCTTT. This gives the protein CASSSGSVVGVNTEAFF.

This chain connects TRBV7-9 to TRBJ2-1; D is unclear. Trimming stripped 0 bases from V and 8 bases from J, with 11 bases between. This CDR3 spans 14 amino acids. Germline V lookup: CDR1 SEHNR, CDR2 FQNEAQ (reference sequence). DNA for the CDR3: TGTGCCAGCAGCTTAGCCACAGCATTTGATGAGCAGTTCTTC. Translating it yields CASSLATAFDEQFF. The full variable domain, its missing parts supplied by reference TRBV7-9 and TRBJ2-1, is DTGVSQNPRHKITKRGQNVTFRCDPISEHNRLYWYRQTLGQGPEFLTYFQNEAQLEKSRLLSDRFSAERPKGSFSTLEIQRTEQGDSAMYLCASSLATAFDEQFFGPGTRLTVL.

The rearrangement uses TRBV7-6 and TRBJ1-5, with D unresolved. The CDR3 runs 13 residues. Trimming took 1 base from V and 6 from J, leaving 7 bases between them. Germline CDR1 and CDR2: SGHVS and FNYEAQ. The CDR3 DNA is TGTGCCAGCAGCTTAGGCAGGTCTCAGCCCCAGCATTTT. Translating gives CASSLGRSQPQHF. The complete variable domain, with remaining parts taken from reference TRBV7-6 and TRBJ1-5, reads GAGVSQSPRYKVTKRGQDVALRCDPISGHVSLYWYRQALGQGPEFLTYFNYEAQQDKSGLPNDRFSAERPEGSISTLTIQRTEQRDSAMYRCASSLGRSQPQHFGDGTRLSIL.

The chain couples TRBV30 to TRBJ1-3; D remains unclear. Germline CDR1 is GTSNPN and CDR2 is SVGIG (reference sequence). This CDR3 comprises 12 residues. The V and J ends lost 1 base and 10 bases respectively, with 11 bases between them. This chain's CDR3 is CAWSEGGYTIYF. The DNA of the CDR3 is TGTGCCTGGAGTGAGGGAGGTTATACCATATATTTT.

This chain joins TRBV13 and TRBJ1-1; D is ambiguous. Germline CDR1 reads PRHDT; CDR2 reads FYEKMQ (reference sequence). V lost 3 bases and J lost 7, with 9 bases in between. This CDR3 comprises 12 residues. The chain's CDR3 is CASSFLLLEAFF. The DNA of the CDR3 is TGTGCCAGCAGCTTTCTCCTCCTTGAAGCTTTCTTT.

The chain couples TRBV18 to TRBJ2-2; 9 bases line up with TRBD2. The J segment lost 5 bases and the V segment lost 0 bases, leaving 13 bases of the junction unmatched. CDR1 KGHSH and CDR2 LQKENI come from the germline V gene. CDR3 length: 19 amino acids. Here the CDR3 reads CASSPPNRLAGRGTGELFF. DNA of the CDR3: TGTGCCAGCTCACCACCGAACCGGCTAGCGGGAAGGGGGACCGGGGAGCTGTTTTTT.

The chain is built from TRBV7-9 and TRBJ2-5; 9 bases are shared with TRBD1. This CDR3 has 14 residues. Germline V gene lookup returns CDR1 SEHNR and CDR2 FQNEAQ (reference sequence). Trimming cost V 4 bases and J 4 bases; bases outside gene matches: 4. The CDR3 bases are TGTGCCAGCAGCTCCGGGACAGGGATAGAGACCCAGTACTTC. Amino acids: CASSSGTGIETQYF.

This CDR3 is CASSIASGGDYTGELFF. CDR3 coding DNA: TGTGCCAGCAGCATCGCTAGCGGGGGGGACTACACCGGGGAGCTGTTTTTT. The rearrangement joins TRBV9 to TRBJ2-2; 12 nucleotides align to TRBD2. The CDR3 sequence is 17 residues long. Germline V gene data show CDR1 as SGDLS and CDR2 as YYNGEE. With 4 bases clipped from V and 3 bases from J, the junction kept 7 bases outside the gene matches.

The chain recombines TRBV6-5 with TRBJ1-2; 12 bases map to TRBD1. The CDR3 has 15 residues. V gave up 6 bases and J gave up 4 bases; unmatched junction bases: 6. CDR1 and CDR2 from the germline V gene are MNHEY and SVGAGI. CDR3 region: CASRGQGASIYGYTF. The DNA of the CDR3 is TGTGCCAGCAGGGGACAGGGGGCGAGTATCTATGGCTACACCTTC.

The genes are TRBV30 and TRBJ1-1, with 7 bases lining up with TRBD1. V lost 4 bases to trimming and J lost 7 bases; unmatched junction nucleotides: 3. The CDR3 consists of 11 residues. Germline V lookup: CDR1 GTSNPN, CDR2 SVGIG (reference sequence). In DNA, the CDR3 is TGTGCCTGGACTCAGGGGGGTGAAGCTTTCTTT. This translates into CAWTQGGEAFF.